These 3 T cell receptor beta chains originate from one sample sequenced in a study of blood T cell repertoires in COVID-19. The table came from immunoSEQ multiplex PCR; TCRdb's copy has only in-frame clones and leaves some out. The sample holds 75,000 to 95,000 clones, 80% to 85% seen once. The sample consisted of peripheral blood. These receptors all stem from a man aged 55 to 69 with acute or convalescent COVID-19.

This rearrangement joins TRBV29-1 to TRBJ1-5; 9 nucleotides align to TRBD1. Trimming cost V 3 bases and J 6 bases; bases outside gene matches: 3. The germline V gene has CDR1 SQVTM and CDR2 ANQGSEA. The CDR3 loop spans 13 amino acids. CDR3 nucleotides: TGCAGCGTTGAGGGACAGGGAGGTCAGCCCCAGCATTTT. It is translated as CSVEGQGGQPQHF.

This chain uses TRBV4-1 with TRBJ2-2; TRBD2 is a possible D gene (7 bases). V shed 3 bases and J shed 3 bases, with 20 bases lying between them. Germline CDR1 is MGHRA and CDR2 is YSYEKL. The CDR3 extends over 18 amino acids. Here the CDR3 DNA reads TGCGCCAGCAGCCATAGGGGGGGATGGCGGGATGACACCGGGGAGCTGTTTTTT. Translating it yields CASSHRGGWRDDTGELFF.

J is TRBJ1-6 and V is TRBV2; D remains ambiguous. The V and J ends lost 2 bases and 10 bases respectively, with 18 bases between them. The length of the CDR3 is 16 residues. Germline CDR1 SNHLY, CDR2 FYNNEI. CDR3 sequence: CASSELRQVGGSPLHF. The CDR3 nucleotides read TGTGCCAGCAGTGAATTGAGGCAGGTAGGAGGATCACCCCTCCACTTT.